These T cell receptor beta chains were read from a single sample in a study of CD8 T cell repertoires and HIV-1 epitope variants. The antigens for these receptors are not known. The method was immunoSEQ multiplex PCR; TCRdb's version includes in-frame clones alone and lacks a portion of them. Altogether 4,500 or so clones are present, 65% being singletons, with the ten largest covering around 37%. Sample: cultured CD8+ T cells derived from PBMCs. Receptors were obtained from a male donor with HIV. Both conserved end residues are part of each CDR3. The D gene is left open where the match is weak. Where a row states a size, it is once, few, many or the class of an expanded clone; other rows omit it.

.	TRBV29-1	TRBD1	TRBJ2-4	CSAETGQGAFGIQYF	TGCAGCGCTGAAACGGGACAGGGGGCCTTCGGCATTCAGTACTTC
.	TRBV5-6	.	TRBJ2-7	CASSSGLHEQYF	TGTGCCAGCAGCTCCGGCTTACACGAGCAGTACTTC
few	TRBV7-9	.	TRBJ2-1	CASSHGTENEQFF	TGTGCCAGCAGCCACGGGACTGAGAATGAGCAGTTCTTC
.	TRBV10-2	TRBD2	TRBJ2-5	CASSESVSGGQETQYF	TGCGCCAGCAGTGAGTCGGTTAGCGGGGGGCAAGAGACCCAGTACTTC
once	TRBV28	TRBD1	TRBJ1-1	CASSWTGFRTEAFF	TGTGCCAGCAGTTGGACAGGGTTTCGAACTGAAGCTTTCTTT
large	TRBV15	.	TRBJ1-1	CATSRDRAPNTEAFF	TGTGCCACCAGCAGAGATAGGGCGCCAAACACTGAAGCTTTCTTT
.	TRBV7-2	.	TRBJ1-1	CASSPAGVGTEAFF	TGTGCCAGCAGCCCCGCGGGGGTTGGCACTGAAGCTTTCTTT
few	TRBV7-8	.	TRBJ1-5	CASSQRWDQPQHF	TGTGCCAGCAGCCAAAGGTGGGATCAGCCCCAGCATTTT
once	TRBV6-6	.	TRBJ2-2	CASSSDKQNTGELFF	TGTGCCAGCAGTTCGGACAAGCAGAACACCGGGGAGCTGTTTTTT
.	TRBV28	.	TRBJ2-7	CASSFKYEQYF	TGTGCCAGCAGTTTTAAGTACGAGCAGTACTTC
.	TRBV19	.	TRBJ2-7	CASSILLGYEQYF	TGTGCCAGTAGTATCCTCCTAGGCTACGAGCAGTACTTC
few	TRBV5-1	TRBD1	TRBJ2-5	CASSPVSGQQETQYF	TGCGCCAGCAGCCCCGTTTCGGGACAGCAAGAGACCCAGTACTTC
.	TRBV28	.	TRBJ2-1	CASSKPLGFNEQFF	TGTGCCAGCAGTAAACCTCTAGGATTCAATGAGCAGTTCTTC
.	TRBV11-2	TRBD1	TRBJ2-7	CASSLEGQNYEQYF	TGTGCCAGCAGCTTAGAGGGACAGAACTACGAGCAGTACTTC
few	TRBV28	TRBD2	TRBJ2-1	CATKREVSSYNEQFF	TGTGCCACTAAGCGGGAGGTTAGCTCCTACAATGAGCAGTTCTTC
few	TRBV10-2	.	TRBJ1-2	CASSEGDGYTF	TGCGCCAGCAGTGAAGGGGATGGCTACACCTTC
.	TRBV19	TRBD1	TRBJ2-6	CASSVVTTGGGSGANVLTF	TGTGCCAGTAGTGTTGTAACGACAGGGGGTGGCTCTGGGGCCAACGTCCTGACTTTC
.	TRBV7-9	.	TRBJ1-5	CASSSEGYSNQPQHF	TGTGCCAGCAGCTCGGAGGGCTATAGCAATCAGCCCCAGCATTTT
once	TRBV7-3	.	TRBJ2-7	CASSPQQGDYEQYF	TGTGCCAGCAGCCCCCAGCAGGGTGACTACGAGCAGTACTTC
.	TRBV11-3	TRBD1	TRBJ2-2	CASSSLKGQYTGELFF	TGTGCCAGCAGCAGCTTAAAGGGACAGTACACCGGGGAGCTGTTTTTT
few	TRBV27	.	TRBJ1-1	CASSPLTVNTEAFF	TGTGCCAGCAGCCCCCTCACAGTGAACACTGAAGCTTTCTTT
.	TRBV2	TRBD2	TRBJ2-1	CASSEALLGTSGRLKDEQFF	TGTGCCAGCAGTGAAGCGCTTCTGGGGACTAGCGGGAGGTTAAAGGATGAGCAGTTCTTC
.	TRBV9	.	TRBJ1-1	CASSTDDSTEAFF	TGTGCCAGCAGCACGGATGACAGCACTGAAGCTTTCTTT
.	TRBV9	TRBD2	TRBJ2-7	CASSVDDSGAGYEQYF	TGTGCCAGCAGCGTAGATGATAGCGGGGCCGGCTACGAGCAGTACTTC
.	TRBV7-7	.	TRBJ2-2	CASSLDPRPSSGAGELFF	TGTGCTAGCAGCTTAGACCCGAGACCCAGCTCCGGGGCCGGGGAGCTGTTTTTT
.	TRBV28	.	TRBJ2-2	CASDRRMGTGELFF	TGTGCCAGCGATCGAAGGATGGGAACCGGGGAGCTGTTTTTT
.	TRBV5-4	.	TRBJ2-2	CASSAYRDDTGELFF	TGTGCCAGCAGCGCCTACCGGGATGACACCGGGGAGCTGTTTTTT
few	TRBV13	TRBD1	TRBJ1-1	CASSFGQGVVGNTEAFF	TGTGCCAGCAGCTTTGGACAGGGGGTGGTGGGTAACACTGAAGCTTTCTTT